The clone carrying this TCR beta chain was recorded once. What it binds is unknown. This may be a read error: a much more frequent sequence differs by one nucleotide. From roughly 21-30 mg of unsorted bulk tissue, DNA and RNA were co-extracted together. Surgical resection was used to treat these primary liver carcinoma patients. The data belong to a study of tumor-infiltrating lymphocytes in primary liver carcinoma. On the study more broadly: Patients comprised men and women whose ages fell between 30 and 69 years.

Germline V lookup: CDR1 SQVTM, CDR2 ANQGSEA. This CDR3 has 12 amino acids. Reverse transcription of 500 to 650 ng total RNA with a constant-region primer produced TCR beta cDNA. Three rounds of nested multiplex PCR with slightly modified ARM-PCR produced TCR beta libraries. Rounds one and two of PCR, each of roughly 10 cycles, were primed with TRBV1-TRBV30 forward primers and a C-beta reverse primer. TCRdb redid the calling of the multiplex PCR reads with MiXCR, one entry per CDR3 protein. Among fewer than 150,000 distinct CDR3 sequences listed, approximately 70% were seen once. Study-level points and caveats: Overlap between tumor regions exceeded overlap of tumor with adjacent tissue or blood.

The sequencing input was liver tumor tissue from sampling region 1. Subset here: tumor region T1, superior pole. This sequence originates from a woman aged 55-70 years with primary liver carcinoma and hepatitis B virus infection. This sequence joins TRBV29-1 and TRBJ1-5; weak D call: TRBD1 (5 bases). The CDR3 coding sequence is TGCAGCGTTGGAACAGGCAATCGGCCCCAGCATTTT. Its protein is CSVGTGNRPQHF.